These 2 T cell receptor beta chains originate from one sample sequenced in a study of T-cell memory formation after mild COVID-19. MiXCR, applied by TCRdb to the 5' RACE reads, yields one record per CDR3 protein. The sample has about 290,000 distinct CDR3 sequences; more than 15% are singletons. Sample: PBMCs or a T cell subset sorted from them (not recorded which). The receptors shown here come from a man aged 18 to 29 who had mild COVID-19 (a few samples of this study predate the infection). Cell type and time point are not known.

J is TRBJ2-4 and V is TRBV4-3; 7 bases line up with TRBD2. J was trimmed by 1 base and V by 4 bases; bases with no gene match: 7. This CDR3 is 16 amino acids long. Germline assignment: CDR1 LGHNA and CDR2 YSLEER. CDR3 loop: CASSPLLGGAKNIQYF. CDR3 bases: TGCGCCAGCAGCCCCTTACTCGGGGGGGCCAAAAACATTCAGTACTTC.

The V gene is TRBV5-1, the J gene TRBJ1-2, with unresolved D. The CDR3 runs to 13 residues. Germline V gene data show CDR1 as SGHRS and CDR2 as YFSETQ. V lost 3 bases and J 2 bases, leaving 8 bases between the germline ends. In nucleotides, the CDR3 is TGCGCCAGCAGCTACGGCAGGAACTATGGCTACACCTTC. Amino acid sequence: CASSYGRNYGYTF.